This record looks at one T cell receptor beta chain sequence and its context. Antigen: not known. Only in-frame clones appear in the TCRdb table, and some are missing; sequencing was by immunoSEQ multiplex PCR. The data hold 90,000 or so clones, with around 85% observed a single time. This sample is drawn from a study of identifying expanded T cells in peripheral blood. Points from the study as a whole: Over about two and four weeks, about 15 and 19 clones changed, versus 1.2 between replicates.

The sequence was obtained from a person aged 18 to 70 in good health. Sequencing input: blood.

This CDR3 is CASSQSQGMNTEAFF. CDR3 DNA: TGCGCCAGCAGCCAGTCACAGGGGATGAACACTGAAGCTTTCTTT. This chain joins TRBV4-1 and TRBJ1-1; 7 nucleotides line up with TRBD1. The CDR3 extends over 15 amino acids. Unmatched junction bases numbered 4, after V lost 3 bases and J lost 0 bases. The V gene's germline CDR1 is MGHRA and CDR2 YSYEKL.